In this sample, the clone carrying this T cell receptor (beta chain) turned up a few times. Its specificity is not known. The data stem from a study of CD8 T cells in ankylosing spondylitis. Study-wide findings and caveats: The disease-linked clones had a CD8+ phenotype and low blood frequencies.

TCRdb redid the calling of the 5' RACE reads with MiXCR, one entry per CDR3 protein. The top ten hold more than 12% of the sample, which has roughly 180,000 distinct CDR3 sequences, 9.8% seen once. Specimen: blood, either unsorted or a sorted T cell fraction (not recorded which). This TCR came from a female donor with ankylosing spondylitis or in good health (not recorded which).

CDR3: CATSVKQVYEQYF. The CDR3 region has the DNA TGTGCCACCAGCGTCAAACAGGTTTACGAGCAGTACTTC. The chain uses TRBV15 and TRBJ2-7; D may be TRBD1 (5 bases). Trimming took off 5 bases at V and 4 bases at J, with 12 bases between the two ends. Germline V CDR1 and CDR2: LNHNV, YYDKDF (reference sequence). CDR3 size: 13 residues.